This is a list of T cell receptor beta chains from one sample in a study of response to subunit inactivated influenza vaccine. TCRdb re-called the RT-PCR reads through MiXCR, storing one row per CDR3 protein. The sample includes approximately 520,000 distinct CDR3 sequences, around 25% of them seen just once. Here the sequenced sample was CD4+ T cells sorted from PBMCs, taken around 5 days after vaccination. These TCRs come from a man aged 50-60 years who received an inactivated influenza vaccine. The CDR3 runs from the conserved cysteine through the conserved F or W. A D gene is named only where the DNA matches it firmly. The listing skips clone size in some rows; elsewhere it reads once, few, many or a size class.

size	D	V	J	CDR3	DNA
few	TRBD2	TRBV7-2	TRBJ2-7	CASSLSSGSSIEQYF	TGTGCCAGCAGCTTATCGAGCGGGAGCAGTATCGAGCAGTACTTC
NA	TRBD2	TRBV4-3	TRBJ2-7	CASSQDYGGRYEQYF	TGCGCCAGCAGCCAAGATTACGGCGGGAGGTACGAGCAGTACTTC
NA	NA	TRBV20-1	TRBJ2-1	CSASGTPNEQFF	TGCAGTGCTAGCGGGACCCCAAATGAGCAGTTCTTC
NA	NA	TRBV20-1	TRBJ1-2	CSAKPPGLDGYTF	TGCAGTGCCAAGCCGCCAGGGTTAGATGGCTACACCTTC
many	NA	TRBV6-5	TRBJ1-1	CASSYGGTMNTEAFF	TGTGCCAGCAGTTACGGAGGGACTATGAACACTGAAGCTTTCTTT
NA	NA	TRBV2	TRBJ1-4	CASSPQSANEKLFF	TGTGCCAGCAGTCCACAATCCGCTAATGAAAAACTGTTTTTT
NA	TRBD2	TRBV7-2	TRBJ2-1	CASSLTSGYNNEQFF	TGTGCCAGCAGCTTGACTAGCGGGTACAACAATGAGCAGTTCTTC
NA	TRBD2	TRBV7-9	TRBJ2-7	CASSFPSGGAYEQYF	TGTGCCAGCAGCTTTCCTAGCGGGGGGGCCTACGAGCAGTACTTC
many	TRBD1	TRBV12-3/TRBV12-4	TRBJ2-7	CASSPQPGTGGKDEQYF	TGTGCCAGCAGTCCACAACCCGGGACAGGGGGTAAAGACGAGCAGTACTTC
few	NA	TRBV20-1	TRBJ2-7	CSASAGLGYEQYF	TGCAGTGCTAGCGCAGGGCTCGGCTACGAGCAGTACTTC
NA	TRBD1	TRBV28	TRBJ2-5	CASRTGGRETQYF	TGTGCCAGCAGGACAGGGGGCCGGGAGACCCAGTACTTC
few	TRBD2	TRBV6-2/TRBV6-3	TRBJ2-5	CASSSTSGRETQYF	TGTGCCAGCAGTTCCACTAGCGGGAGGGAGACCCAGTACTTC
few	NA	TRBV18	TRBJ2-7	CASSPVRDGHEQYF	TGTGCCAGCTCACCAGTAAGGGACGGCCACGAGCAGTACTTC
NA	NA	TRBV20-1	TRBJ2-3	CSAKIDTDTQYF	TGCAGTGCTAAAATTGACACAGATACGCAGTATTTT
NA	TRBD2	TRBV7-6	TRBJ2-1	CASSLNLLAGSHNEQFF	TGTGCCAGCAGCTTAAATCTACTAGCGGGGTCCCACAATGAGCAGTTCTTC
NA	NA	TRBV7-9	TRBJ2-2	CASTVRENTGELFF	TGTGCCAGCACCGTGAGGGAGAACACCGGGGAGCTGTTTTTT
few	NA	TRBV28	TRBJ2-2	CASRSIFNTGELFF	TGTGCCAGCAGATCAATCTTTAACACCGGGGAGCTGTTTTTT
few	TRBD1	TRBV20-1	TRBJ2-7	CSAREDRGPLYEQYF	TGCAGTGCTAGAGAGGACAGGGGACCCCTCTACGAGCAGTACTTC
few	TRBD1	TRBV5-1	TRBJ2-2	CASSSRTGTAGELFF	TGCGCCAGCAGCTCTAGGACAGGGACGGCCGGGGAGCTGTTTTTT
NA	TRBD1	TRBV10-3	TRBJ1-5	CAIRGTGGSQPQHF	TGTGCCATCAGGGGGACAGGGGGATCTCAGCCCCAGCATTTT
NA	NA	TRBV6-5	TRBJ2-1	CASSSLSGYAYNEQFF	TGTGCCAGCAGTTCTCTGAGCGGGTACGCCTACAATGAGCAGTTCTTC
few	NA	TRBV12-3/TRBV12-4	TRBJ2-5	CASSYGVAETQYF	TGTGCCAGCAGTTACGGGGTGGCCGAGACCCAGTACTTC
few	NA	TRBV11-2	TRBJ2-3	CASSLDPVSTDTQYF	TGTGCCAGCAGCTTAGATCCGGTGAGCACAGATACGCAGTATTTT
NA	NA	TRBV4-2	TRBJ2-1	CASSHEEGLASREQFF	TGTGCCAGCAGCCACGAAGAAGGCTTGGCCTCTCGTGAGCAGTTCTTC
NA	NA	TRBV12-3/TRBV12-4	TRBJ2-1	CASSPGTLSSYNEQFF	TGTGCCAGCAGCCCCGGGACTTTGAGCTCCTACAATGAGCAGTTCTTC
few	TRBD2	TRBV10-3	TRBJ2-1	CAIRGAGTSGRSYNEQFF	TGTGCCATCAGGGGGGCCGGGACTAGCGGGCGCTCCTACAATGAGCAGTTCTTC
NA	NA	TRBV7-9	TRBJ2-5	CASSHRTVQETQYF	TGTGCCAGCAGCCACCGGACGGTCCAAGAGACCCAGTACTTC
few	NA	TRBV6-5	TRBJ1-2	CASSSLRWEDGYTF	TGTGCCAGCAGTTCATTACGATGGGAGGATGGCTACACCTTC
few	NA	TRBV5-1	TRBJ1-2	CASRDQENYGYTF	TGCGCCAGCAGGGATCAGGAGAACTATGGCTACACCTTC
few	NA	TRBV20-1	TRBJ2-1	CSASQRFPNEQFF	TGCAGTGCTTCCCAACGATTCCCCAATGAGCAGTTCTTC
few	NA	TRBV12-3/TRBV12-4	TRBJ2-3	CASSLVSTSSRDTQYF	TGTGCCAGCAGTTTAGTTTCGACTAGTTCGAGGGATACGCAGTATTTT
NA	NA	TRBV29-1	TRBJ2-3	CSGRPRITDTQYF	TGCAGCGGCCGACCCCGTATCACAGATACGCAGTATTTT
NA	TRBD2	TRBV24-1	TRBJ2-2	CATSDSLAGNTGELFF	TGTGCCACCAGTGACTCACTAGCGGGCAACACCGGGGAGCTGTTTTTT
few	NA	TRBV9	TRBJ2-7	CASSARQSAEQYF	TGTGCCAGCAGCGCCAGACAATCAGCCGAGCAGTACTTC
NA	TRBD2	TRBV20-1	TRBJ2-7	CSASPGLAGTYEQYF	TGCAGTGCTAGCCCCGGACTAGCGGGAACCTACGAGCAGTACTTC
NA	NA	TRBV20-1	TRBJ1-4	CSASRGVAEKLFF	TGCAGTGCTAGCAGAGGAGTTGCAGAAAAACTGTTTTTT
few	TRBD1	TRBV12-3/TRBV12-4	TRBJ2-2	CASSGQGAVNTGELFF	TGTGCCAGCAGTGGACAGGGGGCGGTCAACACCGGGGAGCTGTTTTTT
NA	TRBD2	TRBV29-1	TRBJ2-5	CSVERLAEETQYF	TGCAGCGTTGAACGGCTAGCGGAAGAGACCCAGTACTTC
many	NA	TRBV5-6	TRBJ1-4	CASSHRDNEKLFF	TGTGCCAGCAGCCATCGGGATAATGAAAAACTGTTTTTT
NA	NA	TRBV4-3	TRBJ2-5	CASSQGPYLGETQYF	TGCGCCAGCAGCCAGGGCCCCTATCTAGGGGAGACCCAGTACTTC
few	NA	TRBV4-2	TRBJ2-3	CASSPDKDTQYF	TGTGCCAGCAGCCCCGATAAGGATACGCAGTATTTT
NA	TRBD2	TRBV7-2	TRBJ2-1	CASSKTSGGSGEQFF	TGTGCCAGCAGCAAAACTAGCGGGGGATCGGGGGAGCAGTTCTTC